This T cell receptor beta chain was found in a study of CD8 T cells in ankylosing spondylitis. TCRdb called the 5' RACE reads again in MiXCR, with one record for every CDR3 protein. The data show 200,000 to 300,000 distinct CDR3 sequences, roughly 25% seen once. Points from the study as a whole: Blood of patients with ankylosing spondylitis appeared to be characterized by a TCR beta motif of about eight highly homologous variants.

This clonotype was counted many times. What it recognizes is unknown. The CDR3 sequence is 13 residues long. Germline V gene lookup returns CDR1 SQVTM and CDR2 ANQGSEA. Trimming removed 7 bases at V and 0 bases at J, with 12 bases between. The chain is built from TRBV29-1 and TRBJ1-1; no clear D. This clonotype originated in a male donor with ankylosing spondylitis or in good health (not recorded which). Sequencing input: blood, either unsorted or a sorted T cell fraction (not recorded which). The CDR3 bases are TGCAGCGCCGTAGCGGCGGTGAACACTGAAGCTTTCTTT. It encodes CSAVAAVNTEAFF.